This T cell receptor (beta chain) comes out of a study of cytomegalovirus exposure and HLA in healthy donors. With 9 bases removed from V and 4 bases from J, the gap between germline ends came to 12 bases. The CDR3 is 13 residues long. Germline-derived CDR1 and CDR2 are MNHNS and SASEGT. The PCR was carried out with 60 Vbeta primers and 13 Jbeta primers. Here immunoSEQ multiplex PCR was the method, and the copy in TCRdb shows in-frame clones only, minus some. The sample includes roughly 180,000 clones, roughly 9.5% of them seen just once. The clonotype originates from a woman aged 30 to 39 in good health and CMV-seropositive. Sequenced material: PBMCs. J is TRBJ2-2 and V is TRBV6-1, with D perhaps TRBD1 (6 bases). In DNA form, the CDR3 reads TGTGCCAGTACAGGGATCAGCACCGGGGAGCTGTTTTTT. Protein sequence: CASTGISTGELFF.